Listed below are T cell receptor beta chains from one sample, sequenced in a study of blood T cell repertoires in COVID-19. Assay: immunoSEQ multiplex PCR; the TCRdb copy retains only in-frame clones and omits some. The data contain about 56,000 clones, roughly 89% of them singletons. Source material: peripheral blood. Receptors originate from a woman aged 60-75 years with COVID-19, enrolled during active disease. CDR3s include the opening cysteine and the closing phenylalanine or tryptophan. The order of the fields is V gene, clone size, D gene, J gene, CDR3 DNA, CDR3 protein. A D gene is named only where the DNA matches it firmly. Only part of the rows carry a size: once, few, many, or a class if the clone is expanded.

V gene: TRBV10-2; clone size: .; D gene: TRBD1; J gene: TRBJ1-6; CDR3 DNA: TGCGCCAGCAGATTACCGGGACAGCACAATTCACCCCTCCACTTT; CDR3 protein: CASRLPGQHNSPLHF
V gene: TRBV7-2; clone size: .; D gene: TRBD2; J gene: TRBJ2-1; CDR3 DNA: TGTGCCAGCAGCCTAGCGGGAGGGAACTACAATGAGCAGTTCTTC; CDR3 protein: CASSLAGGNYNEQFF
V gene: TRBV19; clone size: few; D gene: TRBD1; J gene: TRBJ1-4; CDR3 DNA: TGTGCCAGTACAAGTCTAACAGGGGGGTTGAATGAAAAACTGTTTTTT; CDR3 protein: CASTSLTGGLNEKLFF
V gene: TRBV29-1; clone size: .; D gene: TRBD1; J gene: TRBJ2-7; CDR3 DNA: TGCAGCGTGGTGACAGGGCTCCACGAGCAGTACTTC; CDR3 protein: CSVVTGLHEQYF
V gene: TRBV19; clone size: .; D gene: .; J gene: TRBJ2-2; CDR3 DNA: TGTGCTGGGGCGGGGTACACCGGGGAGCTGTTTTTT; CDR3 protein: CAGAGYTGELFF
V gene: TRBV28; clone size: .; D gene: TRBD1; J gene: TRBJ1-2; CDR3 DNA: TGTGCCAGCGAGGACAGGGTATCGTTCTATGGCTACACCTTC; CDR3 protein: CASEDRVSFYGYTF
V gene: TRBV19; clone size: .; D gene: .; J gene: TRBJ1-1; CDR3 DNA: TGTGCCAGTAGTACCTCGGGGAGTACTGAAGCTTTCTTT; CDR3 protein: CASSTSGSTEAFF
V gene: TRBV12-5; clone size: .; D gene: .; J gene: TRBJ2-1; CDR3 DNA: TGTGCTTCGACTGCCCGGGAGAATGAGCAGTTCTTC; CDR3 protein: CASTARENEQFF
V gene: TRBV3-1/TRBV3-2; clone size: .; D gene: TRBD1; J gene: TRBJ2-2; CDR3 DNA: TGTGCCAGCAGGCTTAGGACAGGGTATCTGGGGGAGCTGTTTTTT; CDR3 protein: CASRLRTGYLGELFF
V gene: TRBV6-2/TRBV6-3; clone size: .; D gene: .; J gene: TRBJ1-1; CDR3 DNA: TGTGCCAGCAGTTACCCGGTGAACACTGAAGCTTTCTTT; CDR3 protein: CASSYPVNTEAFF
V gene: TRBV7-8; clone size: .; D gene: TRBD1; J gene: TRBJ2-2; CDR3 DNA: TGTGCCAGCAGCGGACAGGGGGCGGGTACCGGGGAGCTGTTTTTT; CDR3 protein: CASSGQGAGTGELFF
V gene: TRBV9; clone size: .; D gene: .; J gene: TRBJ2-3; CDR3 DNA: TGTGCCAGCAGCGTAGAAGGTGCGGAACGTACGCAGTATTTT; CDR3 protein: CASSVEGAERTQYF
V gene: TRBV4-2; clone size: .; D gene: TRBD2; J gene: TRBJ2-1; CDR3 DNA: TGTGCCAGCAGCCAAGACGAGATCCGGGGGGACGAGCAGTTCTTC; CDR3 protein: CASSQDEIRGDEQFF
V gene: TRBV19; clone size: .; D gene: TRBD1; J gene: TRBJ2-7; CDR3 DNA: TGTGCCAGTAGTATAGGTACCGGGACAGGATCCTACGAGCAGTACTTC; CDR3 protein: CASSIGTGTGSYEQYF
V gene: TRBV10-3; clone size: once; D gene: TRBD2; J gene: TRBJ2-3; CDR3 DNA: TGTGCCATCAGCCCAGGACTAGCGGGCTCAGGGGTCCCAGATACGCAGTATTTT; CDR3 protein: CAISPGLAGSGVPDTQYF
V gene: TRBV2; clone size: .; D gene: .; J gene: TRBJ2-7; CDR3 DNA: TGTGCCAGCATAACGGACAGTGTTTCCTACGAGCAGTACTTC; CDR3 protein: CASITDSVSYEQYF
V gene: TRBV4-3; clone size: .; D gene: TRBD2; J gene: TRBJ2-7; CDR3 DNA: TGCGCCAGCAGCCAAGCACTAGCGGGTGCCTACGAGCAGTACTTC; CDR3 protein: CASSQALAGAYEQYF
V gene: TRBV7-2; clone size: .; D gene: .; J gene: TRBJ2-7; CDR3 DNA: TGTGCCAGCAGCTTACAGGGAGGCGCTTATGGGGACGAGCAGTACTTC; CDR3 protein: CASSLQGGAYGDEQYF
V gene: TRBV3-1/TRBV3-2; clone size: .; D gene: .; J gene: TRBJ2-5; CDR3 DNA: TGTGCCAGCAGCCAGTCGGGGGAAGAGACCCAGTACTTC; CDR3 protein: CASSQSGEETQYF
V gene: TRBV5-6; clone size: .; D gene: TRBD2; J gene: TRBJ2-2; CDR3 DNA: TGTGCCAGCAGTTTTCCGGGACTAGCTACCGGGGAGCTGTTTTTT; CDR3 protein: CASSFPGLATGELFF
V gene: TRBV5-1; clone size: .; D gene: .; J gene: TRBJ2-4; CDR3 DNA: TGCGCCAGCAGCTTACAAGACAGGGCCAAAAACATTCAGTACTTC; CDR3 protein: CASSLQDRAKNIQYF
V gene: TRBV2; clone size: .; D gene: .; J gene: TRBJ1-6; CDR3 DNA: TGTGCCTCCAGGGGAGGGAGCTCCTATAATTCACCCCTCCACTTT; CDR3 protein: CASRGGSSYNSPLHF
V gene: TRBV7-9; clone size: .; D gene: TRBD2; J gene: TRBJ2-4; CDR3 DNA: TGTGCCAGCAGCCCGGGACTACTAGCCAAAAACATTCAGTACTTC; CDR3 protein: CASSPGLLAKNIQYF
V gene: TRBV3-1/TRBV3-2; clone size: few; D gene: .; J gene: TRBJ1-2; CDR3 DNA: TGTGCCAGCAGCAATTATACCCAATTTGGAGCTAACTATGGCTACACCTTC; CDR3 protein: CASSNYTQFGANYGYTF
V gene: TRBV12-5; clone size: .; D gene: TRBD1; J gene: TRBJ2-1; CDR3 DNA: TGTGCTAGTGGTTTGGTACCCGGGACAGTTAACAATGAGCAGTTCTTC; CDR3 protein: CASGLVPGTVNNEQFF
V gene: TRBV7-9; clone size: .; D gene: .; J gene: TRBJ1-1; CDR3 DNA: TGTGCCAGCAGCTTGTTGGGGGCGAACACTGAAGCTTTCTTT; CDR3 protein: CASSLLGANTEAFF
V gene: TRBV19; clone size: .; D gene: TRBD1; J gene: TRBJ2-7; CDR3 DNA: TGTGCCAGTAGTTCCGGGACAGGGGGCCCCTACGAGCAGTACTTC; CDR3 protein: CASSSGTGGPYEQYF
V gene: TRBV19; clone size: .; D gene: .; J gene: TRBJ2-5; CDR3 DNA: TGTGCCAGTAGTATATCAGTCCAAGAGACCCAGTACTTC; CDR3 protein: CASSISVQETQYF
V gene: TRBV2; clone size: .; D gene: .; J gene: TRBJ2-1; CDR3 DNA: TGTGCCAGGACGGTGGGGGGTCTCAATGAGCAGTTCTTC; CDR3 protein: CARTVGGLNEQFF
V gene: TRBV7-2; clone size: .; D gene: TRBD1; J gene: TRBJ1-1; CDR3 DNA: TGTGCCAGCAGCCCACAGGGGGCAGGGATGAACACTGAAGCTTTCTTT; CDR3 protein: CASSPQGAGMNTEAFF
V gene: TRBV9; clone size: .; D gene: .; J gene: TRBJ1-6; CDR3 DNA: TGTGCCAGCAGCGTAGCTGGGCAGGAGGGGAATTCACCCCTCCACTTT; CDR3 protein: CASSVAGQEGNSPLHF
V gene: TRBV18; clone size: .; D gene: .; J gene: TRBJ2-1; CDR3 DNA: TGTGCCAGCTCAGCGATAGGCGGTGAGCAGTTCTTC; CDR3 protein: CASSAIGGEQFF
V gene: TRBV29-1; clone size: .; D gene: .; J gene: TRBJ1-1; CDR3 DNA: TGCAGCGGTGGGGCAGTAATTGCTGAAGCTTTCTTT; CDR3 protein: CSGGAVIAEAFF